This T cell receptor (beta chain) originates from a study of blood T cells in healthy people across ages. Study-level results: Estimated diversity across one million T cells was deemed an underestimate.

With a J-beta primer mix and a sample-barcoded 5' primer, a second PCR ran 7 to 11 cycles. From the 5' RACE reads, TCRdb called clonotypes with MiXCR, one entry per CDR3 protein. The data contain about 640,000 distinct CDR3 sequences, 58% of them singletons. Of note for this clonotype: As yet, its antigen is unknown.

The donors, aged roughly 6 to 90, were healthy Caucasians from Russia. Every donor gave 9.5 to 10 milliliters of peripheral blood. Total RNA was isolated from each sample in quantities of at least 5 micrograms. Germline loops: CDR1 SGHRS, CDR2 YFSETQ. This CDR3 is 14 amino acids long. Trimming took 0 bases from V and 4 from J, leaving 10 bases between them. Source material: blood. The sequence came from a man aged 55-75 years in good health. The chain employs TRBV5-1 and TRBJ1-1; the D gene is possibly TRBD1 (5 bases). As DNA, the CDR3 is TGCGCCAGCAGCTTGGGTCCAGGGAGCACTGAAGCTTTCTTT. It codes for CASSLGPGSTEAFF.